The 2 T cell receptor beta chains below all came from one sample that was sequenced in a study of shared clonotypes between healthy human individuals. The data were produced by immunoSEQ multiplex PCR, yet TCRdb's version contains in-frame clones alone and is incomplete. Counted here are over a million clones, 75% to 80% occurring once; the ten biggest clones make up more than 0.55%. The sequenced sample was memory CD4+ T cells from PBMCs. This sample's subset: CD45RA-negative fraction. The receptors stem from a man aged 18 to 29 in good health. Some clones in this sample may be carry-over from other donors' samples.

This clone was observed once. V usage is TRBV7-9 and J usage is TRBJ2-5; TRBD2 matches at 13 bases. The germline CDR1 and CDR2 sequences are SEHNR and FQNEAQ (reference sequence). The trim removed 5 bases at V and 5 bases at J, leaving 14 bases unmatched. This CDR3 region has 18 residues. In DNA form, the CDR3 reads TGTGCCAGCAGCACCGGACTAGCGGGAGTTGTAGGGGTGGAGACCCAGTACTTC. Protein product: CASSTGLAGVVGVETQYF.

J is TRBJ1-5 and V is TRBV6-6; perhaps TRBD1 as D (6 bases). Germline CDR1 MNHNY, CDR2 SVGAGI (reference sequence). CDR3 length equals 14 residues. V was clipped by 6 bases and J by 7 bases, with 16 bases between them. The CDR3 DNA follows: TGTGCCAGCAGCCACGGGGGCCACGGGCAGCCCCAGCATTTT. It encodes CASSHGGHGQPQHF.